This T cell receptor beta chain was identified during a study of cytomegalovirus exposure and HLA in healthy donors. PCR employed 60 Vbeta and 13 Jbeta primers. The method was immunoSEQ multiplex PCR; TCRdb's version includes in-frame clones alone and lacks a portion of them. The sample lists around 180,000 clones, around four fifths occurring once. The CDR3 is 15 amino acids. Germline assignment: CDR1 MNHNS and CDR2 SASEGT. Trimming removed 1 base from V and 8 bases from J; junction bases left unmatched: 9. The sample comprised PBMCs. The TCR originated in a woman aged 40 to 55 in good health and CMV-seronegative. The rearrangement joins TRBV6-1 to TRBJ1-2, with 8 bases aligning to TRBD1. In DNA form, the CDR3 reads TGTGCCAGCAGTGAAGTAGGACAGGGATGGGGAGGCTACACCTTC. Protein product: CASSEVGQGWGGYTF.